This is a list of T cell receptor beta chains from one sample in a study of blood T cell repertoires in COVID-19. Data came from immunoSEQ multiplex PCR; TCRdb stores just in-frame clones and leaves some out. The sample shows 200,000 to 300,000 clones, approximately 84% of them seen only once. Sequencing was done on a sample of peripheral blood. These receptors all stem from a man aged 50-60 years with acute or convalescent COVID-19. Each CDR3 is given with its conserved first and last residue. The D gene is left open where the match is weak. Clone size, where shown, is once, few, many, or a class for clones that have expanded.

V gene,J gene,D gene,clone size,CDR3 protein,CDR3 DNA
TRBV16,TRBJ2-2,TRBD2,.,CASSQSSGGPGELFF,TGTGCCAGCAGCCAATCGAGCGGGGGGCCCGGGGAGCTGTTTTTT
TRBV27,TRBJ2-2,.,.,CASTRLTNTGELFF,TGTGCCAGCACTCGACTTACTAACACCGGGGAGCTGTTTTTT
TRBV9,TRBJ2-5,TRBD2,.,CASSVGSSGGHETQYF,TGTGCCAGCAGCGTAGGGTCTAGCGGAGGGCACGAGACCCAGTACTTC
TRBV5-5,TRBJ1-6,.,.,CASRMTDYNSPLHF,TGTGCCAGCAGAATGACAGACTATAATTCACCCCTCCACTTT
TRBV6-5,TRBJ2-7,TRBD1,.,CASNKGTAYEQYF,TGTGCCAGCAATAAGGGGACAGCCTACGAGCAGTACTTC
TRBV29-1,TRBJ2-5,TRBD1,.,CSALTGAQETQYF,TGCAGCGCCCTGACAGGGGCCCAAGAGACCCAGTACTTC
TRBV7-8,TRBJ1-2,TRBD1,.,CASSQGTGEVVYGYTF,TGTGCCAGCAGTCAAGGGACAGGGGAGGTCGTCTATGGCTACACCTTC
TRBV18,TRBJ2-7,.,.,CASSSSGAEQYF,TGTGCCAGCTCATCTTCAGGGGCCGAGCAGTACTTC
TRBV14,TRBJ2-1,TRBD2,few,CASSPMTSGGRYNEQFF,TGTGCCAGCAGCCCAATGACTAGCGGGGGTCGCTACAATGAGCAGTTCTTC
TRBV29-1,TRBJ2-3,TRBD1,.,CSVELTWGDRAKHTDTQYF,TGCAGCGTTGAACTTACATGGGGTGACAGGGCGAAGCACACAGATACGCAGTATTTT
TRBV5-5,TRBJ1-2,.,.,CASSLADGGRNYGYTF,TGTGCCAGCAGCTTGGCTGACGGGGGGCGGAACTATGGCTACACCTTC
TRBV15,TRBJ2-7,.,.,CATSRWGPGSYEQYF,TGTGCCACCAGCAGGTGGGGCCCTGGATCCTACGAGCAGTACTTC
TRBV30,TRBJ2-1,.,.,CAWSRGSYNEQFF,TGTGCCTGGAGTCGAGGGAGCTACAATGAGCAGTTCTTC
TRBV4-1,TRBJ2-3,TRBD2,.,CASSQDQYGRETDTQYF,TGCGCCAGCAGCCAAGATCAATACGGGAGGGAGACAGATACGCAGTATTTT
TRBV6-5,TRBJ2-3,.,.,CASSTPGLGTDTQYF,TGTGCCAGCAGTACCCCCGGGTTGGGCACAGATACGCAGTATTTT
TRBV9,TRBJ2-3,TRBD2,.,CASSVERGNTDTQYF,TGTGCCAGCAGCGTTGAGCGGGGAAACACAGATACGCAGTATTTT
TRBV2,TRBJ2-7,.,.,CASSEALSGPYEQYF,TGTGCCAGCAGTGAAGCTCTATCTGGTCCCTACGAGCAGTACTTC
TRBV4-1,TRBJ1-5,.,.,CASSPVLRGMSNQPQHF,TGCGCCAGCAGCCCCGTTTTAAGGGGGATGAGCAATCAGCCCCAGCATTTT
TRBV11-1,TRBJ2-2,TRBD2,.,CASSLGGTSGTGELFF,TGTGCCAGCAGCCTCGGTGGGACTAGCGGAACCGGGGAGCTGTTTTTT
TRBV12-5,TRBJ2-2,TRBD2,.,CASGFPAGTRNTGELFF,TGTGCTAGTGGTTTCCCCGCCGGGACTAGGAACACCGGGGAGCTGTTTTTT
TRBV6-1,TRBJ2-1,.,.,CASSEWVLVSSKVQFF,TGTGCCAGCAGTGAATGGGTCTTGGTTAGCTCCAAGGTGCAGTTCTTC
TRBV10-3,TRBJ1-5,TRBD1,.,CAISARGLSGQPQHF,TGTGCCATCAGTGCTAGGGGGCTGTCAGGTCAGCCCCAGCATTTT
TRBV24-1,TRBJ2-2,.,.,CATSDSALPNTGELFF,TGTGCCACCAGTGATTCCGCGCTGCCGAACACCGGGGAGCTGTTTTTT
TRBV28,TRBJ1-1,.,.,CASSGVTEAFF,TGTGCCAGCAGCGGGGTGACTGAAGCTTTCTTT
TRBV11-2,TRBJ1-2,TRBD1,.,CASSLGTGKYGYTF,TGTGCCAGCAGCTTAGGGACAGGGAAGTATGGCTACACCTTC
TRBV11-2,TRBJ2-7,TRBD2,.,CASSSQGASGTYEQYF,TGTGCCAGCAGCTCCCAGGGAGCTAGCGGCACCTACGAGCAGTACTTC
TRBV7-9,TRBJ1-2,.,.,CASSLDGRASYGYTF,TGTGCCAGCAGCTTAGATGGCAGGGCCTCCTATGGCTACACCTTC
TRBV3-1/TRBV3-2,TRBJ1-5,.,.,CASSHGGGSPQHF,TGTGCCAGCAGCCACGGGGGAGGTTCGCCCCAGCATTTT
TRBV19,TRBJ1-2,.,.,CASSTYKGYTF,TGTGCCAGTAGTACCTATAAGGGCTACACCTTC
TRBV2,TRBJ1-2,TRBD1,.,CASSGRDRENPNYGYTF,TGTGCCAGCAGTGGTCGGGACAGGGAAAATCCTAACTATGGCTACACCTTC
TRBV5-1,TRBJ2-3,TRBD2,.,CASSLGLAGDGDTQYF,TGCGCCAGCAGCTTGGGACTAGCGGGGGACGGAGATACGCAGTATTTT
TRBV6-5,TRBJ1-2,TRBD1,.,CASRGDRASNYGYTF,TGTGCCAGCAGAGGGGACAGGGCAAGCAACTATGGCTACACCTTC
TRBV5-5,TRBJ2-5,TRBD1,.,CASSLDRGLVETQYF,TGTGCCAGCAGCCTGGACAGGGGGCTGGTGGAGACCCAGTACTTC
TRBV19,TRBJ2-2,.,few,CASKIDLSNTGELFF,TGTGCCAGTAAGATAGATCTTTCGAACACCGGGGAGCTGTTTTTT
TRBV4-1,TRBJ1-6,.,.,CASSQNRVDSPLHF,TGCGCCAGCAGCCAGAACAGGGTAGATTCACCCCTCCACTTT
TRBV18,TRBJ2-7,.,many,CASSPGDNSYEQYF,TGTGCCAGCTCACCCGGCGACAACTCCTACGAGCAGTACTTC
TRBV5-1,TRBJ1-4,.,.,CASSIQGSNEKLFF,TGCGCCAGCAGCATCCAGGGGTCCAATGAAAAACTGTTTTTT
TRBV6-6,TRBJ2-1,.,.,CASSRPGNTYNEQFF,TGTGCCAGCAGCCGGCCCGGGAATACCTACAATGAGCAGTTCTTC
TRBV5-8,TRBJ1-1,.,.,CASSSGTSLNTEAFF,TGTGCCAGCAGCTCGGGGACAAGCTTGAACACTGAAGCTTTCTTT
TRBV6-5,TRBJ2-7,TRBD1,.,CASSYRGTGPAYEQYF,TGTGCCAGCAGTTACCGCGGGACAGGCCCGGCCTACGAGCAGTACTTC
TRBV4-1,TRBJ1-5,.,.,CASSQNWGLSGGNQPQHF,TGCGCCAGCAGCCAAAATTGGGGTCTTTCAGGGGGCAATCAGCCCCAGCATTTT
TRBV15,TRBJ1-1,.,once,CATSRDSGGANEAFF,TGTGCCACCAGCAGAGATAGTGGGGGGGCCAATGAAGCTTTCTTT
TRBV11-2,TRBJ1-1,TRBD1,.,CASSPLGQGNTEAFF,TGTGCCAGCAGCCCGCTCGGACAGGGGAACACTGAAGCTTTCTTT
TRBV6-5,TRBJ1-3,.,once,CASSYSSASGNTIYF,TGTGCCAGCAGTTACTCGAGTGCCTCTGGAAACACCATATATTTT
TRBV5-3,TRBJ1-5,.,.,CARSITELWNQPQHF,TGTGCCAGAAGCATAACCGAACTTTGGAATCAGCCCCAGCATTTT